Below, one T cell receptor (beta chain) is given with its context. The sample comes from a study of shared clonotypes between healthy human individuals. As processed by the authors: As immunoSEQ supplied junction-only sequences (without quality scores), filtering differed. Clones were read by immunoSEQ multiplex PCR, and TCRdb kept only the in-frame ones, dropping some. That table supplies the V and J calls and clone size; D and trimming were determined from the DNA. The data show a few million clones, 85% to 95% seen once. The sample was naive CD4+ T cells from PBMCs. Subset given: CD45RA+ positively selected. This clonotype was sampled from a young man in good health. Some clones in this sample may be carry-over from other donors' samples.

This CDR3 reads CASSLHRAGGQPQHF. As DNA, the CDR3 is TGCGCCAGCAGCCTACACAGGGCGGGGGGTCAGCCCCAGCATTTT. This rearrangement joins TRBV4-3 to TRBJ1-5; D is possibly TRBD1 (6 bases). The CDR3 contains 15 residues. V dropped 4 bases and J dropped 6 bases, with 16 bases sitting between them. The germline CDR1 and CDR2 sequences are LGHNA and YSLEER.